This TCR beta chain was identified in a study of cytomegalovirus exposure and HLA in healthy donors. About the study: An earlier analysis identified 120 million or so unique TCR beta sequences in 170 million or so T cells.

Germline V gene sequence: CDR1 SGHTA, CDR2 FQGNSA. The CDR3 runs to 16 residues. The trim removed 3 bases at V and 2 bases at J, leaving 5 bases unmatched. PCR used 60 Vbeta primers and 13 Jbeta primers. Only in-frame clones appear in the TCRdb table, and some are missing; sequencing was by immunoSEQ multiplex PCR. The data contain 100,000 to 150,000 clones, around 77% of them singletons. Healthy individuals who donated bone marrow served as the donors. This clonotype was sampled from a male donor in good health and CMV-seropositive. This sequence joins TRBV7-2 and TRBJ2-5; 11 positions match TRBD2. The sequencing sample was made of PBMCs. CDR3 nucleotides: TGTGCCAGCAGCTTCTTCCTAGCGGGGGGACAAGAGACCCAGTACTTC. Amino acids: CASSFFLAGGQETQYF.